This T cell receptor beta chain was profiled in a study of cytomegalovirus exposure and HLA in healthy donors. Study observations and caveats: TCR beta V- and J-gene trimming, according to a later analysis, was linked to a missense DCLRE1C variant.

Remarks on this clone: What it binds is unknown.

Deletions cut 4 bases from V and 1 base from J, with 7 bases between. The CDR3 is made up of 13 amino acids. CDR1 SGHAT and CDR2 FQNNGV come from the germline V gene. It was with 60 Vbeta and 13 Jbeta primers that the PCR ran. The data were produced by immunoSEQ multiplex PCR, yet TCRdb's version contains in-frame clones alone and is incomplete. Of over 200,000 clones listed, approximately 82% were seen once; the top ten hold 0.55% to 0.7%. Sequences were obtained from PBMCs. The gene calls are TRBV11-2 and TRBJ2-5; D is possibly TRBD2 (6 bases). This receptor was taken from a woman in her thirties or forties in good health and CMV-seronegative. CDR3 amino acids: CASSSGLQETQYF. The DNA for the CDR3 is TGTGCCAGCAGCTCGGGACTCCAAGAGACCCAGTACTTC.